This T cell receptor (beta chain) was found in a study of T cells after posttransplantation cyclophosphamide. Trimming cost V 0 bases and J 2 bases; bases outside gene matches: 7. The CDR3 runs to 17 residues. Germline values: CDR1 SGHRS, CDR2 YFSETQ. Whole-study findings and limits: TRB overlap between skin or GI tissue T cells and blood was limited. After PTCy, TRB diversity resembled that of CNI/methotrexate controls.

The table came from immunoSEQ multiplex PCR; TCRdb's copy has only in-frame clones and leaves some out. The top ten hold roughly 2.9% of the sample, which has 47,000 or so clones, approximately 90% seen once. With respect to this clone: What it recognizes is unknown.

This related bone marrow graft donor gave peripheral blood on the day of marrow donation. This receptor was identified in a woman between 45 and 60 years old in good health and a related stem cell transplant donor. The rearrangement uses TRBV5-1 and TRBJ2-3; 9 positions match TRBD2. Sequenced material: PBMCs. The DNA of the CDR3 is TGCGCCAGCAGCTTGGGGGCTAGCGGGACGGCCACAGATACGCAGTATTTT. Translated, it gives CASSLGASGTATDTQYF.